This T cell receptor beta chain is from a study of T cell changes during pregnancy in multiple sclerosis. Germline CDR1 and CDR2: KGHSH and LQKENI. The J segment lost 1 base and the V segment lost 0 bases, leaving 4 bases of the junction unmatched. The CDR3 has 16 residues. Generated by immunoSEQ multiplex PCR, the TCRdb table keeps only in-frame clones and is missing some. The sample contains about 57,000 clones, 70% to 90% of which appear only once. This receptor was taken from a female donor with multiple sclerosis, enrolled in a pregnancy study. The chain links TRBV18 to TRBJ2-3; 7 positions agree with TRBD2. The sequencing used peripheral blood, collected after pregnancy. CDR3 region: CASSPPTSQRTDTQYF. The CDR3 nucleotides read TGTGCCAGCTCACCACCGACTAGCCAACGCACAGATACGCAGTATTTT.